Listed below are T cell receptor beta chains from one sample, sequenced in a study of monozygotic twins with cystic fibrosis. Sequenced by immunoSEQ multiplex PCR; TCRdb stores in-frame clones only, minus some. This sample carries about 29,000 clones, around four fifths of them seen once, and the ten largest clones take approximately 0.88%. Sequencing was carried out using blood. The receptors were gathered from a girl aged 2-10 years with cystic fibrosis. Both conserved end residues are part of each CDR3. A D gene is named only where the DNA matches it firmly. Clone size appears in some rows only: once, few, many, or a class for an expanded clone.

>TRBV11-2|TRBJ2-7|TRBD2|15|once
TGTGCCAGCAGCGGGGAAGCGGGAGGTGCCTACGAGCAGTACTTC
CASSGEAGGAYEQYF
>TRBV5-5|TRBJ2-3|TRBD2|17|once
TGTGCCAGCAGCTTCTCGGCGGGAGGGTCTACCACAGATACGCAGTATTTT
CASSFSAGGSTTDTQYF
>TRBV10-2|TRBJ1-1|.|11|.
TGCGCCAGCAGATCTTGGAAAGAAGCTTTCTTT
CASRSWKEAFF
>TRBV11-2|TRBJ2-3|.|17|once
TGTGCCAGCAGCTCAACTATTACGGAGACTCCGAACGATACGCAGTATTTT
CASSSTITETPNDTQYF
>TRBV5-4|TRBJ2-7|.|12|.
TGTGCCAGCAGCTTGTCAGCTTACGAGCAGTACTTC
CASSLSAYEQYF
>TRBV27|TRBJ1-1|.|14|.
TGTGCCAGCAGAACGAGTCAATTGAACACTGAAGCTTTCTTT
CASRTSQLNTEAFF
>TRBV21-1|TRBJ2-7|.|16|.
TGTGCCAGCAGCAAAAAGGGCAGGGTCGGCTCCTACGAGCAGTACTTC
CASSKKGRVGSYEQYF
>TRBV4-1|TRBJ2-7|.|15|few
TGCGCCAGCAGTCCTGACCCCTCAGGGTCCTACGAGCAGTACTTC
CASSPDPSGSYEQYF
>TRBV10-3|TRBJ1-2|TRBD1|14|.
TGTGCCATCAGTGGGACCGGGACAGTCTATGGCTACACCTTC
CAISGTGTVYGYTF
>TRBV15|TRBJ2-1|.|15|.
TGTGCCACCAGCAGAGCACCAGGGTCCGGCAATGAGCAGTTCTTC
CATSRAPGSGNEQFF
>TRBV28|TRBJ1-1|.|13|few
TGTGCCAGCAGTTTTGTGACCTATTATGAAGCTTTCTTT
CASSFVTYYEAFF
>TRBV5-4|TRBJ2-1|.|16|.
TGTGCCAGCAGCTTGGCCGTCTCCCATATGGTCGATGAGCAGTTCTTC
CASSLAVSHMVDEQFF
>TRBV19|TRBJ1-2|.|12|few
TGTGCCAGTAGTTCTTCGAGGTCGAGTCTCACCTTC
CASSSSRSSLTF
>TRBV28|TRBJ2-7|.|13|few
TGTGCCAGCAGTGGCCTCGACTCCTACGAGCAGTACTTC
CASSGLDSYEQYF
>TRBV19|TRBJ1-1|TRBD1|13|.
TGTGCCAGTAGTAGGGACAGGGACACTGAAGCTTTCTTT
CASSRDRDTEAFF
>TRBV27|TRBJ2-7|TRBD1|14|.
TGTGCCAGCAGTTGGACAGGACGAGGGTACGAGCAGTACTTC
CASSWTGRGYEQYF
>TRBV28|TRBJ1-4|TRBD1|15|.
TGTGCCAGCAGTCAACAGGGGGCAGGAGATGAAAAACTGTTTTTT
CASSQQGAGDEKLFF
>TRBV10-3|TRBJ2-3|TRBD2|13|.
TGTGCCATCGTAGCGGGAGCGGGAGATACGCAGTATTTT
CAIVAGAGDTQYF
>TRBV27|TRBJ1-2|TRBD1|15|.
TGTGCCAGCAGTCCCGCGGGACAGACGAACTATGGCTACACCTTC
CASSPAGQTNYGYTF
>TRBV27|TRBJ1-6|TRBD1|15|.
TGTGCCAGCAGCAAGACAGGGCCCTATAATTCACCCCTCCACTTT
CASSKTGPYNSPLHF
>TRBV5-1|TRBJ2-5|.|14|.
TGCGCCAGCAGTCCCAGCGGGCCTCAAGAGACCCAGTACTTC
CASSPSGPQETQYF
>TRBV11-2|TRBJ2-3|.|14|.
TGTGCCAGCAGCCAAGGAAGCGGGACAGATACGCAGTATTTT
CASSQGSGTDTQYF